Below are 18 T cell receptor beta chains sequenced from a single sample in a study of T cells after posttransplantation cyclophosphamide (dated by TCRdb to the mid-2010s). Library preparation used the immunoSEQ multiplex PCR assay. The table comes from immuneACCESS by way of TCRdb, which keeps in-frame sequences with V and J called. Part of the clones is missing from these tables; in studies checked, under half for an unresolved V gene and the rest for unknown reasons. This sample comprises fewer than 8,500 clones, approximately 84% of them detected only once. 25% to 30% of the sample rests with the top ten. The intended sense of this specimen's treatment or condition label: high-dose cyclophosphamide on days +3 and +4 as single-agent GVHD prophylaxis. Patients in the PTCy group got busulfan and fludarabine conditioning, a marrow graft from a related or unrelated donor, and cyclophosphamide on days +3 and +4.

The sequencing here drew on CD8+ T cells sorted from PBMCs, taken around 1,300 days after allogeneic stem cell transplant with posttransplant cyclophosphamide. These TCRs come from a female patient between 50 and 60 years old who received an allogeneic stem cell transplant from a related donor, was CMV-positive, and had no GVHD. In patients who had a transplant, some T cells may come from the graft donor.

The chain couples TRBV27 to TRBJ1-1, with D possibly being TRBD1 (5 bases). The CDR3 contains 14 residues. V was clipped by 3 bases and J by 1 base, with 9 bases between them. CDR1 and CDR2 from the germline V gene are MNHEY and SMNVEV (reference sequence). The CDR3 here is CASSFGGGNTEAFF. The DNA for the CDR3 is TGTGCCAGCAGTTTCGGGGGGGGGAACACTGAAGCTTTCTTT.

The chain is built from TRBV6-5 and TRBJ2-7, with 7 bases matching TRBD1. Trimming removed 2 bases from V and 5 bases from J; junction bases left unmatched: 6. The CDR3 length is 14 residues. The germline CDR1 and CDR2 sequences are MNHEY and SVGAGI. In DNA, the CDR3 is TGTGCCAGCAGTTACCCGACAGGGTTCGACGAGCAGTACTTC. This codes for CASSYPTGFDEQYF.

The rearrangement joins TRBV5-1 to TRBJ2-1; possibly TRBD1 for D (5 bases). Germline loops: CDR1 SGHRS, CDR2 YFSETQ. This CDR3 has 11 residues. V lost 5 bases and J lost 9, with 9 bases in between. DNA for the CDR3: TGCGCCAGCAGACGAACAGGTGAGCAGTTCTTC. It yields the protein CASRRTGEQFF.

This chain links TRBV7-2 with TRBJ2-7; D gene ambiguous. The germline V gene encodes CDR1 SGHTA and CDR2 FQGNSA. V was trimmed by 0 bases and J by 3 bases, leaving 3 bases between them. CDR3 length: 12 residues. CDR3 protein: CASSLAVYEQYF. CDR3 in DNA: TGTGCCAGCAGCTTAGCCGTCTACGAGCAGTACTTC.

This clone was counted between two and nine times. CDR3 sequence (DNA): TGTGCCAGCAGTCCCGGACTAGTCAGATACGAGCAGTACTTC. As protein: CASSPGLVRYEQYF. The chain joins TRBV28 to TRBJ2-7; 7 nucleotides agree with TRBD2. CDR1 MDHEN and CDR2 SYDVKM come from the germline V gene. Trimming cost V 5 bases and J 4 bases; bases outside gene matches: 8. The CDR3 loop spans 14 amino acids. Supplemented by reference TRBV28 and TRBJ2-7, the full variable domain reads DVKVTQSSRYLVKRTGEKVFLECVQDMDHENMFWYRQDPGLGLRLIYFSYDVKMKEKGDIPEGYSVSREKKERFSLILESASTNQTSMYLCASSPGLVRYEQYFGPGTRLTVT.

This clone came up once. This chain links TRBV9 with TRBJ2-7, with 8 bases that match TRBD2. Looked up from germline, CDR1 is SGDLS and CDR2 is YYNGEE. Trimming at V came to 3 bases and at J to 0 bases, leaving 8 bases not matched to a gene. The CDR3 runs to 16 residues. The CDR3, as DNA: TGTGCCAGCAGCGCCCGACTAGCGAGAAGCTCCTACGAGCAGTACTTC. This gives the protein CASSARLARSSYEQYF.

The CDR3 loop reads CASSLRGLAYEQYF. CDR3 nucleotide sequence: TGTGCCAGCAGTTTACGAGGCCTAGCCTACGAGCAGTACTTC. This chain uses TRBV27 with TRBJ2-7, with D unclear. Trimming stripped 2 bases from V and 2 bases from J, with 10 bases between. This CDR3 comprises 14 residues. The V gene's germline CDR1 is MNHEY and CDR2 SMNVEV (reference sequence).

The chain uses TRBV9 and TRBJ2-1, with 7 bases fitting TRBD2. J lost 6 bases, V lost 0 bases, and 3 bases had no gene match. The CDR3 covers 14 residues. Germline CDR1 SGDLS, CDR2 YYNGEE. CDR3 sequence reads: CASSVGGRVNEQFF. Written as DNA, the CDR3 is TGTGCCAGCAGCGTAGGTGGGAGGGTCAATGAGCAGTTCTTC.

The chain combines TRBV11-2 with TRBJ2-7, with TRBD2 matching over 12 bases. The CDR3 spans 16 residues. V lost 3 bases to trimming and J lost 3 bases; unmatched junction nucleotides: 6. Looked up from germline, CDR1 is SGHAT and CDR2 is FQNNGV. The CDR3 here is CASSLLAGGGVYEQYF. CDR3 DNA: TGTGCCAGCAGCTTGCTAGCGGGAGGGGGAGTCTACGAGCAGTACTTC.

J is TRBJ2-7 and V is TRBV28; D unclear. V lost 2 bases and J 3 bases, leaving 11 bases between the germline ends. The CDR3 has 14 amino acids. The V gene's germline CDR1 is MDHEN and CDR2 SYDVKM. CDR3 loop: CASSLPGTIYEQYF. The CDR3, as DNA: TGTGCCAGCAGTTTACCGGGTACCATCTACGAGCAGTACTTC.

This clone was recorded only once. The V gene is TRBV30, the J gene TRBJ2-3; 7 bases agree with TRBD2. V lost 5 bases and J lost 2; bases outside the gene matches: 13. In germline, CDR1 is GTSNPN, CDR2 SVGIG (reference sequence). This CDR3 is built from 16 residues. Here the CDR3 reads CAWEGSRERDTDTQYF. In nucleotides, the CDR3 is TGTGCCTGGGAGGGGTCGCGGGAGAGGGACACAGATACGCAGTATTTT.

The chain uses TRBV19 and TRBJ2-3; 10 bases line up with TRBD1. The J segment lost 4 bases and the V segment lost 6 bases, leaving 4 bases of the junction unmatched. The CDR3 consists of 14 residues. The germline gives CDR1 LNHDA, CDR2 SQIVND (reference sequence). DNA of the CDR3: TGTGCCAGTAGCCCCGGGACAGGGGCAGATACGCAGTATTTT. Its protein product is CASSPGTGADTQYF.

The chain links TRBV27 to TRBJ1-1, with D unclear. Germline CDR1 MNHEY, CDR2 SMNVEV (reference sequence). This CDR3 region has 13 residues. The V and J ends lost 0 bases and 7 bases respectively, with 9 bases between them. The CDR3 spells CASSLSLAVEAFF. Here the CDR3 DNA reads TGTGCCAGCAGTTTATCTTTGGCTGTTGAAGCTTTCTTT.

The chain recombines TRBV4-1 with TRBJ1-2; 8 bases are a match to TRBD1. V lost 8 bases, J lost 3 bases, and 8 bases stayed unmatched. Germline assignment: CDR1 MGHRA and CDR2 YSYEKL. The CDR3 is made up of 14 amino acids. CDR3: CASSTGARDYGYTF. The CDR3 nucleotides are TGCGCCAGCTCGACAGGGGCTCGGGACTATGGCTACACCTTC.

The chain couples TRBV25-1 to TRBJ2-7; TRBD1 matches at 8 bases. Trimming at V came to 8 bases and at J to 5 bases, leaving 5 bases not matched to a gene. The CDR3 runs to 12 residues. Per the germline V gene, CDR1 is MGHDK and CDR2 is SYGVNS. The CDR3 DNA sequence: TGTGCCAGCTCGTGGACAGGGAACGAGCAGTACTTC. Amino acid sequence: CASSWTGNEQYF.

This chain uses TRBV6-6 with TRBJ2-7; 7 nucleotides match TRBD1. Germline lookup yields CDR1 MNHNY and CDR2 SVGAGI (reference sequence). The CDR3 sequence is 14 residues long. V lost 2 bases to trimming and J lost 2 bases; unmatched junction nucleotides: 3. The chain's CDR3 is CASSYGTATYEQYF. Written as DNA, the CDR3 is TGTGCCAGCAGTTACGGGACAGCTACCTACGAGCAGTACTTC.

This chain joins TRBV5-1 and TRBJ2-5; D is possibly TRBD1 (5 bases). There are 14 residues in the CDR3. The V end lost 6 bases, the J end lost 2 bases, and 14 bases lay between the germline ends. Germline-derived CDR1 and CDR2 are SGHRS and YFSETQ. The CDR3 loop is CASKNSGWQETQYF. CDR3 DNA: TGCGCCAGCAAAAACTCAGGGTGGCAAGAGACCCAGTACTTC. The complete variable domain, with remaining parts taken from reference TRBV5-1 and TRBJ2-5, reads KAGVTQTPRYLIKTRGQQVTLSCSPISGHRSVSWYQQTPGQGLQFLFEYFSETQRNKGNFPGRFSGRQFSNSRSEMNVSTLELGDSALYLCASKNSGWQETQYFGPGTRLLVL.

There are a few counts of this clone. The rearrangement joins TRBV28 to TRBJ2-2; 9 bases are a match to TRBD1. The germline gives CDR1 MDHEN, CDR2 SYDVKM. V gave up 6 bases and J gave up 6 bases; unmatched junction bases: 8. CDR3 size: 15 residues. CDR3 residues: CASRIGQGLAGELFF. The DNA of the CDR3 is TGTGCCAGCAGGATCGGACAGGGGCTTGCCGGGGAGCTGTTTTTT.